The subject of this entry is one T cell receptor beta chain. Its antigen is not known. The data were obtained in a study of Ad26.COV2.S vaccination and SARS-CoV-2 variants. Study details: Ad26.COV2.S was injected intramuscularly once or twice, 56 days apart.

Study findings and constraints: Vaccine and placebo recipients had similar non-spike TCR breadth.

V lost 0 bases to trimming and J lost 2 bases; unmatched junction nucleotides: 8. Germline values: CDR1 MNHEY, CDR2 SVGEGT. CDR3 length: 18 residues. Repertoires were generated with immunoSEQ multiplex PCR, while TCRdb's copy carries only in-frame clones and drops some. The table records hundreds of thousands of clones, about 90% of them present only once. The treatment: roughly 18 received Ad26.COV2.S at low or high dose, single or two shots; roughly five received placebo; per-sample allocation not given. Each sample was drawn 63 days after the first injection (of vaccine or placebo). The V and J genes are TRBV6-2 or TRBV6-3 and TRBJ1-5; TRBD1 aligns across 9 bases. The sample here was peripheral blood, taken in a trial of Ad26.COV2.S vaccine versus placebo. The clonotype comes from a person between 18 and 60 years old who received the Ad26.COV2.S COVID-19 vaccine or a placebo. The CDR3 DNA reads as TGTGCCAGCAGTTACTCGACGGGACAGGGTTGGGGCAATCAGCCCCAGCATTTT. Residues: CASSYSTGQGWGNQPQHF.